The 14 T cell receptor beta chains below were found in one sample sequenced in a study of human T cells and chemical hapten exposure. Time point in this sample: pre-sensitization, week 0. Regarding treatment: therapeutic diphenylcyclopropenone sensitization with weekly scalp DPC. MiXCR, applied by TCRdb to the RACE reads, yields one record per CDR3 protein. The table includes around 300,000 distinct CDR3 sequences, approximately 5% detected once. Sequenced material: whole blood, taken in connection with sensitization to the hapten diphenylcyclopropenone (DPC). The source is a young woman with alopecia areata. Some clones in this sample may be carry-over from other donors' samples.

The genes are TRBV29-1 and TRBJ2-1; unclear D gene. With 4 bases removed from V and 5 bases from J, the gap between germline ends came to 12 bases. Germline values: CDR1 SQVTM, CDR2 ANQGSEA. This CDR3 has 13 amino acids. CDR3 sequence: CSVVFTRHNEQFF. The CDR3 coding sequence is TGCAGCGTTGTTTTCACACGGCACAATGAGCAGTTCTTC.

This clonotype showed up many times. The chain combines TRBV7-9 with TRBJ1-1; 7 bases fit TRBD1. The V and J ends lost 1 base and 4 bases, in that order; junction bases with no gene match: 6. Germline assignment: CDR1 SEHNR and CDR2 FQNEAQ (reference sequence). CDR3 size: 15 residues. Here the CDR3 DNA reads TGTGCCAGCAGCTTAGGCTGGACAGGAGGCACTGAAGCTTTCTTT. It encodes CASSLGWTGGTEAFF.

The rearrangement uses TRBV29-1 and TRBJ2-7; D is ambiguous. Germline lookup yields CDR1 SQVTM and CDR2 ANQGSEA. The CDR3 covers 12 residues. The ends were cut back, 0 bases at V and 6 bases at J, with 9 bases in the middle. In DNA form, the CDR3 reads TGCAGCGTTGAAGATGAACTCGGCGAGCAGTACTTC. This sequence encodes CSVEDELGEQYF.

This clonotype was detected ten times or more. The chain carries TRBV4-1 and TRBJ1-2, with 7 bases lining up with TRBD1. Germline V gene sequence: CDR1 MGHRA, CDR2 YSYEKL. This CDR3 spans 14 amino acids. V trimming: 5 bases; J trimming: 2 bases; junction bases outside the gene matches: 5. The chain's CDR3 is CASSSPGQNYGYTF. CDR3 DNA sequence: TGCGCCAGCAGCTCACCGGGACAGAACTATGGCTACACCTTC.

This clonotype has only a few counts. The chain uses TRBV6-2 or TRBV6-3 and TRBJ2-3, with D possibly TRBD1 on 6 matching bases. The CDR3 runs 15 residues. The germline CDR1 and CDR2 sequences are MNHEY and SVGEGT. Trimming shortened V by 2 bases and J by 10 bases, and 19 bases separated the two germline ends. CDR3 loop: CASSYDFGTPSAQYF. The CDR3 DNA follows: TGTGCCAGCAGTTACGATTTCGGGACACCCTCGGCGCAGTATTTT.

The gene calls are TRBV10-3 and TRBJ2-6, with D unclear. Germline loops: CDR1 ENHRY, CDR2 SYGVKD. Trimming took 5 bases from V and 1 from J, leaving 6 bases between them. The CDR3 consists of 14 residues. The CDR3 sequence is CAISTLSGANVLTF. The DNA of the CDR3 is TGTGCCATCAGTACCCTTTCTGGGGCCAACGTCCTGACTTTC.

In this sample, this clonotype turned up many times. The chain carries TRBV7-6 and TRBJ1-2; D possibly corresponds to TRBD1 (5 bases). CDR3 length: 14 residues. Germline loops: CDR1 SGHVS, CDR2 FNYEAQ. Trimming shortened V by 5 bases and J by 5 bases, and 15 bases separated the two germline ends. CDR3 residues: CASSLDSGGYGYTF. As DNA, the CDR3 is TGTGCCAGCAGCCTCGATTCCGGGGGATATGGCTACACCTTC.

In its sample, this clonotype was seen many times. V usage is TRBV7-2 and J usage is TRBJ2-5; 10 bases match TRBD2. The CDR3 loop spans 18 amino acids. V lost 2 bases, J lost 5 bases, and 14 bases stayed unmatched. Germline lookup yields CDR1 SGHTA and CDR2 FQGNSA. DNA of the CDR3: TGTGCCAGCAGCTTAAGGTCTAGCGGGGGCCCCGAGGAGGAGACCCAGTACTTC. This translates into CASSLRSSGGPEEETQYF. Combining the CDR3 with reference TRBV7-2 and TRBJ2-5 gives the whole variable domain GAGVSQSPSNKVTEKGKDVELRCDPISGHTALYWYRQSLGQGLEFLIYFQGNSAPDKSGLPSDRFSAERTGGSVSTLTIQRTQQEDSAVYLCASSLRSSGGPEEETQYFGPGTRLLVL.

V gene TRBV7-2 combines with J gene TRBJ2-7, with D possibly being TRBD1 (5 bases). This CDR3 has 16 amino acids. V was trimmed by 1 base and J by 3 bases, leaving 16 bases between them. Germline values: CDR1 SGHTA, CDR2 FQGNSA. Written as DNA, the CDR3 is TGTGCCAGCAGCTTAGATAGTACAGGCTTCGGCTACGAGCAGTACTTC. The encoded protein is CASSLDSTGFGYEQYF.

This clonotype was counted many times. The CDR3 DNA follows: TGCAGCGTACCCGCGATGCGGGGGGCCAACAATGAGCAGTTCTTC. Its protein is CSVPAMRGANNEQFF. V usage is TRBV29-1 and J usage is TRBJ2-1; 8 positions match TRBD2. CDR1 and CDR2 from the germline V gene are SQVTM and ANQGSEA. The CDR3 has 15 residues. The trim removed 6 bases at V and 5 bases at J, leaving 12 bases unmatched.

This clonotype occurred many times. V usage is TRBV3-1 and J usage is TRBJ1-1; D perhaps matches TRBD1 (6 bases). Germline loops: CDR1 LGHDT, CDR2 YNNKEL (reference sequence). The CDR3 has 15 residues. V was trimmed by 3 bases and J by 2 bases, leaving 13 bases between them. CDR3 nucleotide sequence: TGTGCCAGCAGCCAGACGACAGGATTTAACACTGAAGCTTTCTTT. Its translation: CASSQTTGFNTEAFF. Full variable domain (remainder filled in from reference TRBV3-1 and TRBJ1-1): DTAVSQTPKYLVTQMGNDKSIKCEQNLGHDTMYWYKQDSKKFLKIMFSYNNKELIINETVPNRFSPKSPDKAHLNLHINSLELGDSAVYFCASSQTTGFNTEAFFGQGTRLTVV.

This chain uses TRBV20-1 with TRBJ1-6, with a possible D match to TRBD1 (6 bases). The CDR3 totals 17 residues. Looked up from germline, CDR1 is DFQATT and CDR2 is SNEGSKA (reference sequence). V was trimmed by 2 bases and J by 8 bases, leaving 22 bases between them. The CDR3 bases are TGCAGTGCTAGATCCGGACAGCCGTTCTCCATTTATTCACCCCTCCACTTT. Translated, it gives CSARSGQPFSIYSPLHF.

This clonotype was seen ten or more times. This rearrangement joins TRBV18 to TRBJ1-1; no reliable D call. The V and J ends lost 3 bases and 1 base respectively, with 9 bases between them. Looked up from germline, CDR1 is KGHSH and CDR2 is LQKENI. This CDR3 region has 14 residues. The CDR3 DNA follows: TGTGCCAGCTCACCCATTTTGGAGAACACTGAAGCTTTCTTT. Amino acids: CASSPILENTEAFF.

Concerning this clonotype: This may be a read error, as it is one base from a much larger clone. The J gene is TRBJ1-5, the V gene TRBV6-6; 7 bases are a match to TRBD1. This CDR3 spans 14 amino acids. Germline V gives CDR1 MNHNY, CDR2 SVGAGI (reference sequence). DNA for the CDR3: TGTGCCAACAGTCTCGACAGGGACAATCAGCCCCAGCATTTT. This gives the protein CANSLDRDNQPQHF.